These 32 T cell receptor beta chains share one sample of origin, sequenced in a study of early T cells in non-severe SARS-CoV-2 infection. A single record per CDR3 protein comes from TCRdb applying MiXCR to the 5' RACE reads. Of 95,000 to 110,000 distinct CDR3 sequences in the sample, 11% were seen once. Sequences were obtained from whole blood. Source of these receptors: an adult who was a healthcare worker with PCR-confirmed SARS-CoV-2 infection or an uninfected control (not recorded which).

This clonotype appeared many times. The CDR3 DNA follows: TGTGCCAGCAGTGAAGGGGACTACAATGAGCAGTTCTTC. Translation gives CASSEGDYNEQFF. V and J are TRBV6-1 and TRBJ2-1; D uncertain. The CDR3 loop spans 13 amino acids. The V gene's germline CDR1 is MNHNS and CDR2 SASEGT. Trimming removed 1 base from V and 3 bases from J, with 4 bases in between.

This clonotype has at least ten counts. This chain joins TRBV6-6 and TRBJ2-2, with 8 bases that match TRBD2. Trimming took 4 bases from V and 6 from J; bases not matched to a gene: 10. CDR1 and CDR2 (germline): MNHNY, SVGAGI (reference sequence). This CDR3 comprises 16 residues. The CDR3 DNA reads as TGTGCCAGCAGTTTAAGAGCGGGAGTTGGGCCCGGGGAGCTGTTTTTT. As protein: CASSLRAGVGPGELFF.

This clonotype was picked up a small number of times. This sequence joins TRBV20-1 and TRBJ2-3; maybe TRBD2 (5 bases). Germline CDR1 reads DFQATT; CDR2 reads SNEGSKA (reference sequence). The CDR3 runs to 14 residues. Trimming removed 6 bases from V and 14 bases from J, with 27 bases in between. The CDR3 reads CSAGSSSALPSGYF. CDR3 nucleotide sequence: TGCAGTGCGGGGAGCTCCAGTGCACTCCCCTCGGGGTATTTT.

This chain uses TRBV14 with TRBJ2-7; TRBD2 matches at 11 bases. With 4 bases clipped from V and 2 bases from J, the junction kept 4 bases outside the gene matches. CDR3 length equals 15 residues. Germline-derived CDR1 and CDR2 are SGHDN and FVKESK. The CDR3 DNA follows: TGTGCCAGCAGCCCGACTAGCGGGGTGACCTACGAGCAGTACTTC. Translated: CASSPTSGVTYEQYF.

The CDR3 loop is CSATVNTEAFF. In DNA, the CDR3 is TGCAGCGCTACAGTGAACACTGAAGCTTTCTTT. V usage is TRBV29-1 and J usage is TRBJ1-1; D not certain. The CDR3 runs 11 residues. Per germline, CDR1 SQVTM and CDR2 ANQGSEA. The ends were cut back, 7 bases at V and 0 bases at J, with 6 bases in the middle.

This clonotype was recorded a few times. The gene calls are TRBV5-6 and TRBJ2-7; 9 nucleotides align to TRBD2. Germline assignment: CDR1 SGHDT and CDR2 YYEEEE. J was trimmed by 5 bases and V by 0 bases; bases with no gene match: 6. The length of the CDR3 is 15 residues. The CDR3 region is CASSLEEREVHEQYF. CDR3 coding DNA: TGTGCCAGCAGCTTGGAGGAGCGGGAGGTCCACGAGCAGTACTTC. The complete variable domain, with remaining parts taken from reference TRBV5-6 and TRBJ2-7, reads DAGVTQSPTHLIKTRGQQVTLRCSPKSGHDTVSWYQQALGQGPQFIFQYYEEEERQRGNFPDRFSGHQFPNYSSELNVNALLLGDSALYLCASSLEEREVHEQYFGPGTRLTVT.

This clonotype was seen many times. The V call is TRBV20-1, the J call TRBJ2-2, with TRBD1 matching 10 bases. CDR1 and CDR2 (germline): DFQATT, SNEGSKA (reference sequence). CDR3 length equals 17 residues. V lost 8 bases and J lost 3; bases outside the gene matches: 15. The CDR3 here is CSRQIGRGTGDTGELFF. The CDR3 bases are TGCAGTAGACAGATTGGGAGAGGGACAGGGGACACCGGGGAGCTGTTTTTT.

This clonotype showed up many times. The chain combines TRBV4-1 with TRBJ2-5; D call uncertain. The V gene lost 2 bases and the J gene lost 4 bases, with 11 bases spanning the gap. This CDR3 is built from 14 residues. CDR1 and CDR2 (germline): MGHRA, YSYEKL. This chain's CDR3 is CASSQKGLGETQYF. The DNA of the CDR3 is TGCGCCAGCAGCCAAAAGGGCCTTGGAGAGACCCAGTACTTC.

This clonotype has just a few counts. The J gene is TRBJ2-7, the V gene TRBV7-9; D ambiguous. This CDR3 has 12 amino acids. V was clipped by 5 bases and J by 2 bases, with 7 bases between them. Germline V gene lookup returns CDR1 SEHNR and CDR2 FQNEAQ (reference sequence). The CDR3 loop is CASSPVAYEQYF. The CDR3 DNA follows: TGTGCCAGCAGCCCAGTAGCCTACGAGCAGTACTTC.

A few counts support this clonotype. The rearrangement uses TRBV15 and TRBJ2-3; D unresolved. V was clipped by 3 bases and J by 4 bases, with 8 bases between them. The CDR3 sequence is 13 residues long. The germline CDR1 and CDR2 sequences are LNHNV and YYDKDF (reference sequence). DNA for the CDR3: TGTGCCACCAGCAGGTCTCTGTCAGATACGCAGTATTTT. Translation gives CATSRSLSDTQYF.

This clonotype was seen a handful of times. The chain uses TRBV9 and TRBJ2-1; D perhaps matches TRBD1 (6 bases). Trimming took 0 bases from V and 4 from J, leaving 11 bases between them. CDR3 length equals 15 residues. Germline V gives CDR1 SGDLS, CDR2 YYNGEE. CDR3 in amino acids: CASSVGGGAYNEQFF. DNA of the CDR3: TGTGCCAGCAGCGTAGGAGGGGGAGCGTACAATGAGCAGTTCTTC.

The count of this clonotype is one. Mismatch with germline at one junction end may stem from a read error. The genes are TRBV10-3 and TRBJ2-7; the D gene is possibly TRBD1 (6 bases). Germline V gives CDR1 ENHRY, CDR2 SYGVKD. CDR3 length: 12 residues. The CDR3 DNA reads as TGTGCCATCAGTGAACAGGGCCACGAGCAGCACTTC. Encoded protein: CAISEQGHEQHF.

This clonotype has ten or more counts. V gene TRBV28 combines with J gene TRBJ2-1, with 7 bases that match TRBD1. The CDR3 loop spans 15 amino acids. V lost 6 bases and J lost 5; bases outside the gene matches: 10. The V gene's germline CDR1 is MDHEN and CDR2 SYDVKM. The CDR3 reads CASSPMGQTDNEQFF. The CDR3 DNA follows: TGTGCCAGCAGCCCCATGGGACAGACTGACAATGAGCAGTTCTTC.

In this sample, this clonotype turned up many times. This sequence joins TRBV20-1 and TRBJ2-1; D unresolved. CDR3 length: 15 amino acids. CDR1 is DFQATT, CDR2 SNEGSKA, per germline (reference sequence). V lost 3 bases and J lost 0, with 12 bases in between. CDR3 residues: CSARTPSSSYNEQFF. DNA for the CDR3: TGCAGTGCTAGGACTCCTTCAAGCTCCTACAATGAGCAGTTCTTC.

This clonotype was seen at least ten times. J is TRBJ2-1 and V is TRBV29-1; D possibly corresponds to TRBD2 (6 bases). Looked up from germline, CDR1 is SQVTM and CDR2 is ANQGSEA. V gave up 6 bases and J gave up 7 bases, with 13 bases separating them. The CDR3 loop spans 12 amino acids. The DNA for the CDR3 is TGCAGCGTGGCGGTGGGGGGAAATGAGCAGTTCTTC. This sequence encodes CSVAVGGNEQFF.

This clonotype was recorded a few times. The V and J genes are TRBV12-3 or TRBV12-4 and TRBJ2-2; no reliable D call. CDR3 length: 14 amino acids. The V and J ends lost 6 bases and 4 bases respectively, with 12 bases between them. CDR3 sequence reads: CASRPIGITGELFF. The CDR3 DNA follows: TGTGCCAGCAGGCCCATAGGGATCACCGGGGAGCTGTTTTTT.

This clonotype was seen a few times. J is TRBJ2-1 and V is TRBV28; D ambiguous. Trimming took 8 bases from V and 4 from J, leaving 6 bases between them. Germline assignment: CDR1 MDHEN and CDR2 SYDVKM. The CDR3 extends over 11 amino acids. The chain's CDR3 is CASASYNEQFF. The CDR3 bases are TGTGCCAGCGCTTCTTACAATGAGCAGTTCTTC.

This clonotype was detected many times. This sequence joins TRBV11-2 and TRBJ2-7; D uncertain. The CDR3 runs to 14 residues. The ends were cut back, 0 bases at V and 0 bases at J, with 6 bases in the middle. Germline CDR1 is SGHAT and CDR2 is FQNNGV. CDR3 DNA sequence: TGTGCCAGCAGCTTAGAAGTGGTCTCCTACGAGCAGTACTTC. Its translation is CASSLEVVSYEQYF. The whole variable domain, remainder taken from reference TRBV11-2 and TRBJ2-7, is EAGVAQSPRYKIIEKRQSVAFWCNPISGHATLYWYQQILGQGPKLLIQFQNNGVVDDSQLPKDRFSAERLKGVDSTLKIQPAKLEDSAVYLCASSLEVVSYEQYFGPGTRLTVT.

V and J are TRBV4-1 and TRBJ1-3; the D gene is possibly TRBD1 (5 bases). The CDR3 is 14 residues long. Trimming shortened V by 0 bases and J by 4 bases, and 7 bases separated the two germline ends. In germline, CDR1 is MGHRA, CDR2 YSYEKL. CDR3 protein: CASSQEAGGNTIYF. The CDR3, as DNA: TGCGCCAGCAGCCAAGAGGCAGGGGGAAACACCATATATTTT.

The V call is TRBV20-1, the J call TRBJ2-1; 8 nucleotides match TRBD1. In germline, CDR1 is DFQATT, CDR2 SNEGSKA (reference sequence). The ends lost 1 base at V and 8 bases at J; junction bases unmatched: 7. This CDR3 spans 14 amino acids. CDR3 DNA: TGCAGTGCTAGAGGGGGACAGGCATGGGATGAGCAGTTCTTC. It yields the protein CSARGGQAWDEQFF.

This clonotype has just a few counts. The CDR3 reads CASSSGRLLAKNIQYF. The CDR3 nucleotides read TGTGCCAGCAGCTCTGGACGCTTACTAGCCAAAAACATTCAGTACTTC. This chain joins TRBV6-5 and TRBJ2-4; D is uncertain. The CDR3 has 16 residues. Germline CDR1 reads MNHEY; CDR2 reads SVGAGI. V was cut by 6 bases and J by 0 bases, with 15 bases left in between.

The CDR3 protein is CASLTGATGELFF. Written as DNA, the CDR3 is TGTGCCAGCTTAACGGGAGCGACCGGGGAGCTGTTTTTT. The J gene is TRBJ2-2, the V gene TRBV2, with a tentative D call TRBD2 (6 bases). Per germline, CDR1 SNHLY and CDR2 FYNNEI. This CDR3 contains 13 residues. V was cut by 8 bases and J by 5 bases, with 12 bases left in between. The full variable domain, rest sourced from reference TRBV2 and TRBJ2-2, is EPEVTQTPSHQVTQMGQEVILRCVPISNHLYFYWYRQILGQKVEFLVSFYNNEISEKSEIFDDQFSVERPDGSNFTLKIRSTKLEDSAMYFCASLTGATGELFFGEGSRLTVL.

This clonotype has more than one count but fewer than ten. The conserved phenylalanine or tryptophan normally closing the CDR3 is absent here, so this likely arose from a read error. The rearrangement uses TRBV7-2 and TRBJ2-1; 9 bases fit TRBD2. There are 15 residues in the CDR3. Germline CDR1 is SGHTA and CDR2 is FQGNSA. Trimming cost V 7 bases and J 6 bases; bases outside gene matches: 10. CDR3 protein: CASNTIQAGGNEQFL. The CDR3 DNA reads as TGTGCCAGCAACACCATCCAAGCGGGAGGCAATGAGCAGTTCCTC.

CDR3 DNA sequence: TGTGCCAGCAGCCTCTGGGACTACACAGATACGCAGTATTTT. This translates into CASSLWDYTDTQYF. This chain joins TRBV7-2 and TRBJ2-3, with TRBD2 matching 7 bases. The CDR3 totals 14 residues. V shed 5 bases, J shed 2 bases, and the junction held 4 bases outside the gene matches. CDR1 and CDR2 (germline): SGHTA, FQGNSA.

This clonotype was seen repeatedly, ten times or more. The CDR3 protein is CASSIRQVTSGFYNEQFF. Written as DNA, the CDR3 is TGTGCCAGCAGTATCCGACAGGTGACTAGCGGGTTTTACAATGAGCAGTTCTTC. V usage is TRBV28 and J usage is TRBJ2-1; TRBD2 agrees at 10 bases. CDR3 length: 18 amino acids. Trimming cost V 5 bases and J 4 bases; bases outside gene matches: 14. Germline V gene sequence: CDR1 MDHEN, CDR2 SYDVKM.

The sample holds many counts of this clonotype. The CDR3 nucleotides are TGTGCCAGCAGCTTAAGCGGGAGGGCAATTTCCGAGCAGTACTTC. It is translated as CASSLSGRAISEQYF. The genes are TRBV5-4 and TRBJ2-7; TRBD2 agrees at 10 bases. J lost 6 bases, V lost 2 bases, and 8 bases had no gene match. Germline V lookup: CDR1 SGHNT, CDR2 YYREEE (reference sequence). CDR3 length: 15 amino acids.

This clonotype was counted a few times. The chain has TRBV28 and TRBJ1-6; D gene unclear. V lost 7 bases and J 7 bases, leaving 11 bases between the germline ends. Germline loops: CDR1 MDHEN, CDR2 SYDVKM. The CDR3 is made up of 13 amino acids. The CDR3 coding sequence is TGTGCCAGCATCAAGGACGGAAATTCACCCCTCCACTTT. It translates to CASIKDGNSPLHF.

This clonotype came up many times. The chain joins TRBV5-1 to TRBJ1-1; TRBD1 might be the D (5 bases). Germline loops: CDR1 SGHRS, CDR2 YFSETQ. V was trimmed by 1 base and J by 10 bases, leaving 23 bases between them. This CDR3 is built from 16 residues. The CDR3 spells CASSLRPPKDIEGAFF. The DNA for the CDR3 is TGCGCCAGCAGCTTGCGACCCCCGAAGGACATCGAGGGAGCTTTCTTT.

The chain uses TRBV20-1 and TRBJ2-4; D gene unclear. Germline V CDR1 and CDR2: DFQATT, SNEGSKA (reference sequence). V dropped 6 bases and J dropped 5 bases, with 5 bases sitting between them. This CDR3 comprises 10 residues. The CDR3 DNA reads TGCAGTGCGCTGGAAAACATTCAGTACTTC. Residues: CSALENIQYF.

This clonotype was picked up a small number of times. The gene calls are TRBV20-1 and TRBJ2-5, with 10 bases matching TRBD1. The germline gives CDR1 DFQATT, CDR2 SNEGSKA (reference sequence). Losses at the gene ends were 8 bases for V and 3 bases for J; bases not matched to a gene: 9. The CDR3 sequence is 14 residues long. The CDR3 protein is CSYRPGQGKETQYF. CDR3 coding DNA: TGCAGTTATCGACCGGGACAGGGGAAAGAGACCCAGTACTTC.

The chain couples TRBV30 to TRBJ2-1; D is perhaps TRBD1 (6 bases). The CDR3 length is 15 residues. V gave up 0 bases and J gave up 9 bases, with 18 bases separating them. Germline V CDR1 and CDR2: GTSNPN, SVGIG (reference sequence). CDR3 nucleotide sequence: TGTGCCTGGAGTGTAATCTTCAGGGGTGGAGGTGAGCAGTTCTTC. Protein sequence: CAWSVIFRGGGEQFF.

The rearrangement links TRBV20-1 to TRBJ2-5; 7 bases match TRBD1. Unmatched junction bases numbered 5, after V lost 3 bases and J lost 4 bases. Germline values: CDR1 DFQATT, CDR2 SNEGSKA (reference sequence). The CDR3 has 13 residues. The DNA of the CDR3 is TGCAGTGCTAGGGGCACAGGGGCAGAGACCCAGTACTTC. Translating gives CSARGTGAETQYF.